The present TCR beta chain was sequenced within a study of neoadjuvant nivolumab and ipilimumab in lung cancer (dated by TCRdb to the early 2020s). Some background on the complete study: In the NEOSTAR trial, nivolumab was administered intravenously at 3 mg/kg on days 1, 15 and 29, and the combination arm also received ipilimumab 1 mg/kg on day 1 only. The study compared TCR repertoires in pretherapy (baseline) peripheral blood with TCR repertoires in tumors resected at surgery after neoadjuvant immune checkpoint blockade. Matched pretherapy and resected tumor pairs were analyzed for seven patients: four treated with nivolumab and three with nivolumab plus ipilimumab. Of the 40 to 50 patients with operable NSCLC treated in the trial, roughly 23 were randomized to nivolumab monotherapy and approximately 20 to nivolumab plus ipilimumab. For each study arm, the primary endpoint of the trial was the rate of major pathologic response (MPR) in the intention-to-treat population. The investigation overall reported the following: Tumor T-cell richness and clonality rose from pretherapy to surgery in three of three dual-therapy tumors but in only two of four nivolumab-treated tumors. A small number of samples was subjected to TCR sequencing. TCR richness in pretherapy blood showed a positive correlation with richness in tumors resected after neoadjuvant therapy (Spearman R of about 0.77). There was no significant correlation between TCR clonality and pathologic tumor regression, and just a single major-pathologic-response sample was available for the clonality-regression analysis. Resected tumors had greater TCR richness and clonality than tumor-adjacent uninvolved lung, and increases were observed in more dual-therapy-treated tumors.

Concerning this clone: There is no known antigen for this receptor. The sample holds no much larger clone one base away, and base qualities are not on file.

Receptors were amplified or captured by the immunoSEQ multiplex PCR assay. On the study's bioinformatics: Richness and clonality were used to summarize the repertoires, and clones that significantly expanded or contracted between pre- and post-therapy samples were identified. TCRdb stores this immuneACCESS table with in-frame sequences only. Part of the clones is absent; in the studies checked, under half of the shortfall reflects unresolved V genes, and no reason is known for the rest. V, J and clone size derive from that table, while D and trimming were established from the DNA sequence. The sample table records about 20,000 clones; under 80% of these occur just once. The ten largest make up 6.5% to 9% of the sample. The time point tag for this specimen amounts to: at surgical resection after neoadjuvant nivolumab +/- ipilimumab. Samples were obtained from the phase 2 randomized NEOSTAR trial, in which neoadjuvant nivolumab or nivolumab plus ipilimumab followed by surgery was tested in operable NSCLC.

From its cysteine to its phenylalanine, the CDR3 spans 11 amino acids. Only CDR3 DNA is held: 33 bases, read in frame from base 1. Cut back by 4 bases and 2 bases, the V and J ends lie 6 bases apart. CDR1 and CDR2, looked up from the germline V gene, are SQVTM and ANQGSEA. The sequencing used tumor tissue, collected after neoadjuvant nivolumab, alone or with ipilimumab, at or shortly before surgery. The source is an adult with non-small cell lung cancer. Rearrangement joined TRBV29-1 to TRBJ2-7; the D region possibly corresponds to TRBD1 (6 bases align). The sequenced DNA is TGCAGCGTTGGACAGGCCTACGAGCAGTACTTC. Its translation is CSVGQAYEQYF.